These 20 T cell receptor beta chains share one sample of origin, sequenced in a study of OX40 agonist ivuxolimab in advanced cancers. Clones were sequenced by immunoSEQ multiplex PCR, and TCRdb holds only the in-frame ones, with some missing. The sample holds roughly 15,000 clones; roughly 89% are singletons and the top ten take 5% to 7%. Material: CD4+ or CD8+ T cells sorted from blood, obtained in a trial of the OX40 agonist ivuxolimab. Source of these receptors: an adult with an advanced solid tumor such as melanoma, head and neck, liver or kidney cancer.

The V and J genes are TRBV9 and TRBJ1-3, with D possibly TRBD1 on 5 matching bases. Germline loops: CDR1 SGDLS, CDR2 YYNGEE. CDR3 length equals 14 residues. Trimming removed 4 bases from V and 0 bases from J, with 8 bases in between. The CDR3 sequence: CASSPGYSGNTIYF. The CDR3 DNA is TGTGCCAGCAGCCCAGGGTACTCTGGAAACACCATATATTTT.

The gene calls are TRBV6-1 and TRBJ2-1; either TRBD1 or TRBD2 may supply D (5 bases each). Deletions cut 0 bases from V and 10 bases from J, with 16 bases between. CDR3 length equals 15 residues. The germline V gene encodes CDR1 MNHNS and CDR2 SASEGT. The CDR3 loop reads CASSEAVQGWGEQFF. In DNA form, the CDR3 reads TGTGCCAGCAGTGAAGCGGTCCAGGGATGGGGGGAGCAGTTCTTC.

This clone came up a few times. This chain connects TRBV6-5 to TRBJ1-6; D uncertain. CDR1 is MNHEY, CDR2 SVGAGI, per germline. This CDR3 has 14 amino acids. V lost 7 bases, J lost 3 bases, and 10 bases lay in between. CDR3 DNA: TGTGCCAGCAAGGGCGGAAACTATAATTCACCCCTCCACTTT. This codes for CASKGGNYNSPLHF.

The chain is built from TRBV5-5 and TRBJ1-6, with TRBD1 matching over 7 bases. CDR3 length: 15 amino acids. Germline V gene lookup returns CDR1 SGHKS and CDR2 YYEKEE (reference sequence). The V and J ends lost 2 bases and 5 bases, in that order; junction bases with no gene match: 4. The CDR3 protein is CASSFQGGDNSPLHF. Written as DNA, the CDR3 is TGTGCCAGCAGCTTTCAGGGGGGGGATAATTCACCCCTCCACTTT.

V and J are TRBV6-1 and TRBJ2-5; TRBD1 might be the D (5 bases). Germline values: CDR1 MNHNS, CDR2 SASEGT. The CDR3 loop spans 13 amino acids. V lost 7 bases and J 1 base, leaving 10 bases between the germline ends. In DNA, the CDR3 is TGTGCCAGCATGACAGCCTCCCAAGAGACCCAGTACTTC. It encodes CASMTASQETQYF.

This chain links TRBV6-1 with TRBJ1-2; D might be TRBD1 (5 bases). CDR1 is MNHNS and CDR2 is SASEGT in the germline V gene. Between the trimmed V and J ends, which lost 0 bases and 5 bases, there was a span of 13 bases. CDR3 length: 15 amino acids. CDR3 coding DNA: TGTGCCAGCAGTGAAGCCGGGGGTAGTGGGTATGGCTACACCTTC. Translated, it gives CASSEAGGSGYGYTF.

J is TRBJ2-2 and V is TRBV11-3; 10 bases agree with TRBD1. The V and J ends lost 1 base and 6 bases, in that order; junction bases with no gene match: 8. CDR1 is SGHNT and CDR2 is YENEEA in the germline V gene. The CDR3 is 17 amino acids. For the CDR3, the DNA is TGTGCCAGCAGCTTAGGTCAAAGGGGGACAGGGGCCGGGGAGCTGTTTTTT. Residues: CASSLGQRGTGAGELFF.

This clone was seen only once. The chain has TRBV7-2 and TRBJ2-5, with TRBD2 matching 8 bases. The J call may be faulty, since TRBJ2-7 better matches the DNA end. Germline V lookup: CDR1 SGHTA, CDR2 FQGNSA. There are 13 residues in the CDR3. The CDR3 region has the DNA TGTGCCAGCAGGATCTCGGGGGGGGACGAGCAGTACTTC. Residues: CASRISGGDEQYF.

This clone has just one count. This chain uses TRBV7-2 with TRBJ2-1; no reliable D call. V lost 2 bases and J lost 8, with 7 bases in between. Germline CDR1 SGHTA, CDR2 FQGNSA. The CDR3 loop spans 12 amino acids. The CDR3 reads CASSLSGYEQFF. CDR3 DNA: TGTGCCAGCAGCTTAAGTGGTTATGAGCAGTTCTTC.

The CDR3 DNA is TGCGCCAGCAGCCCTCCGGAAAGGATAAATCAGCCCCAGCATTTT. Translating gives CASSPPERINQPQHF. The chain is built from TRBV4-1 and TRBJ1-5, with D uncertain. This CDR3 has 15 amino acids. Germline CDR1 MGHRA, CDR2 YSYEKL. Trimming left V 4 bases short and J 4 bases short, with 14 bases between.

V gene TRBV4-1 combines with J gene TRBJ2-4; D is perhaps TRBD1 (6 bases). The CDR3 covers 13 residues. V was trimmed by 1 base and J by 13 bases, leaving 14 bases between them. CDR1 and CDR2 from the germline V gene are MGHRA and YSYEKL. The CDR3 DNA reads TGCGCCAGCAGCCAAGCAAGCCGGGACACCCAGTACTTC. It translates to CASSQASRDTQYF.

This clone was recorded only once. The chain recombines TRBV19 with TRBJ2-7, with D perhaps assigned TRBD1 or TRBD2 (5 bases each). Germline V gives CDR1 LNHDA, CDR2 SQIVND (reference sequence). The CDR3 is 13 residues long. The V and J ends lost 6 bases and 0 bases respectively, with 9 bases between them. The CDR3 DNA is TGTGCCAGTAGAGCAGGGACCTCCTACGAGCAGTACTTC. Amino acid sequence: CASRAGTSYEQYF.

This sequence joins TRBV30 and TRBJ1-4, with unresolved D. CDR1 GTSNPN and CDR2 SVGIG come from the germline V gene (reference sequence). There are 14 residues in the CDR3. The V end lost 0 bases, the J end lost 4 bases, and 9 bases lay between the germline ends. The CDR3 loop reads CAWSVGSDNEKLFF. In DNA, the CDR3 is TGTGCCTGGAGTGTAGGGTCCGATAATGAAAAACTGTTTTTT.

The chain couples TRBV11-2 to TRBJ2-4, with TRBD2 as a possible D gene (5 bases). The germline V gene encodes CDR1 SGHAT and CDR2 FQNNGV. The V end lost 0 bases, the J end lost 9 bases, and 15 bases lay between the germline ends. This CDR3 comprises 15 residues. The DNA for the CDR3 is TGTGCCAGCAGCTTAGAGGGCCCAAGCCGGGGCATTCAGTACTTC. Its translation: CASSLEGPSRGIQYF.

The gene calls are TRBV11-2 and TRBJ1-3, with D unclear. The CDR3 totals 11 residues. CDR1 is SGHAT, CDR2 FQNNGV, per germline. Between the trimmed V and J ends, which lost 3 bases and 7 bases, there was a span of 4 bases. The CDR3 bases are TGTGCCAGCAGCTTCGCTAACACCATATATTTT. Its translation: CASSFANTIYF.

The chain is built from TRBV5-1 and TRBJ2-7, with D perhaps matching TRBD1 or TRBD2 (5 bases each). The length of the CDR3 is 16 residues. V lost 0 bases and J lost 7, with 20 bases in between. Germline-derived CDR1 and CDR2 are SGHRS and YFSETQ. CDR3 in amino acids: CASSLAVGTGSGEQYF. The DNA of the CDR3 is TGCGCCAGCAGCTTGGCCGTAGGGACGGGGTCAGGGGAGCAGTACTTC. Full variable domain (rest looked up from reference TRBV5-1 and TRBJ2-7): KAGVTQTPRYLIKTRGQQVTLSCSPISGHRSVSWYQQTPGQGLQFLFEYFSETQRNKGNFPGRFSGRQFSNSRSEMNVSTLELGDSALYLCASSLAVGTGSGEQYFGPGTRLTVT.

This chain joins TRBV5-1 and TRBJ1-1; a possible D gene is TRBD1 (6 bases). The CDR3 has 14 amino acids. Trimming took off 0 bases at V and 4 bases at J, with 10 bases between the two ends. CDR1 is SGHRS, CDR2 YFSETQ, per germline. CDR3: CASSLEGGSTEAFF. In DNA, the CDR3 is TGCGCCAGCAGCTTGGAGGGGGGAAGCACTGAAGCTTTCTTT.

The V gene is TRBV4-3, the J gene TRBJ2-3; 13 bases align to TRBD2. Trimming at V came to 1 base and at J to 4 bases, leaving 5 bases not matched to a gene. This CDR3 has 17 amino acids. Germline V gives CDR1 LGHNA, CDR2 YSLEER. In DNA form, the CDR3 reads TGCGCCAGCAGCCAAGGACTAGCGGGGGGCCGGTCAGATACGCAGTATTTT. Translating it yields CASSQGLAGGRSDTQYF.

The V gene is TRBV9, the J gene TRBJ2-5; 14 bases fit TRBD2. V trimming: 2 bases; J trimming: 3 bases; junction bases outside the gene matches: 3. The CDR3 runs to 16 residues. Germline V lookup: CDR1 SGDLS, CDR2 YYNGEE. In DNA, the CDR3 is TGTGCCAGCAGCGTTGGACTAGCGGGGGGTAAAGAGACCCAGTACTTC. It encodes CASSVGLAGGKETQYF.

This clone was found a few times. The rearrangement uses TRBV5-5 and TRBJ2-1; 8 positions match TRBD1. Germline V lookup: CDR1 SGHKS, CDR2 YYEKEE (reference sequence). The CDR3 contains 18 residues. Germline trimming cut 5 bases from V and 5 bases from J; bases unmatched to any gene: 18. In nucleotides, the CDR3 is TGTGCCAGCAGTCCCTCCGGGACAGGCCTCTTCCGACACAATGAGCAGTTCTTC. This translates into CASSPSGTGLFRHNEQFF.